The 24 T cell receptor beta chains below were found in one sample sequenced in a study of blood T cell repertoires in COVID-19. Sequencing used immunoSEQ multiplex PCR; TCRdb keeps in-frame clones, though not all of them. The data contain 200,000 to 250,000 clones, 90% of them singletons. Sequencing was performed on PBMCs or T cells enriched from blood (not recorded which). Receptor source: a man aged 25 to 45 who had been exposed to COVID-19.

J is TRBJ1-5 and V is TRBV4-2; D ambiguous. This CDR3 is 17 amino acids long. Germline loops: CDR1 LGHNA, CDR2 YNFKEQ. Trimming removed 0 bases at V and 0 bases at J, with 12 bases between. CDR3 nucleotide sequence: TGTGCCAGCAGCCAAGATGGCGAAACAGTTAGCAATCAGCCCCAGCATTTT. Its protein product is CASSQDGETVSNQPQHF.

CDR3 DNA sequence: TGTGCCACCAGCAGAGGCTCGGTGGGCAGCCAAGAGACCCAGTACTTC. The encoded protein is CATSRGSVGSQETQYF. This chain connects TRBV15 to TRBJ2-5; D remains unclear. This CDR3 contains 16 residues. From germline, CDR1 is LNHNV and CDR2 YYDKDF (reference sequence). V was cut by 1 base and J by 1 base, with 13 bases left in between.

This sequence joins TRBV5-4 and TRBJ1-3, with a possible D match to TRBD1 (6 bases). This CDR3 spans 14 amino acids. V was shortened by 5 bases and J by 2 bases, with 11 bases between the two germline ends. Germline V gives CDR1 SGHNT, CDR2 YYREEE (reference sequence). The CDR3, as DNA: TGTGCCAGCAGATCCCAGGGGCCTGGAAACACCATATATTTT. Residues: CASRSQGPGNTIYF.

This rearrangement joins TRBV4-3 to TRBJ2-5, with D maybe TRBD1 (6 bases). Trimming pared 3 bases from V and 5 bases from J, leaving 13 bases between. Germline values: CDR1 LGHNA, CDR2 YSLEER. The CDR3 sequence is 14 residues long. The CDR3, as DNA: TGCGCCAGCAGCCAGACCGGGACAACGGAGACCCAGTACTTC. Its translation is CASSQTGTTETQYF.

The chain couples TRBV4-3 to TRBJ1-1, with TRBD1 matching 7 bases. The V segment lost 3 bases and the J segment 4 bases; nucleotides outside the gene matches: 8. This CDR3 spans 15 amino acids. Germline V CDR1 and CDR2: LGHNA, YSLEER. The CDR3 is CASSQEQGLFTEAFF. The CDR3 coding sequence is TGCGCCAGCAGCCAGGAACAGGGGCTCTTCACTGAAGCTTTCTTT.

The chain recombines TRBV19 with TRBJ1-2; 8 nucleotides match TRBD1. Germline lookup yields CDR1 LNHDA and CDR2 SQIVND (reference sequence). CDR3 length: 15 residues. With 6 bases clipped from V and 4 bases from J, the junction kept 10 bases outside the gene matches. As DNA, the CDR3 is TGTGCCAGTAGCAGGGGACAGGATCGGGCCTATGGCTACACCTTC. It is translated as CASSRGQDRAYGYTF.

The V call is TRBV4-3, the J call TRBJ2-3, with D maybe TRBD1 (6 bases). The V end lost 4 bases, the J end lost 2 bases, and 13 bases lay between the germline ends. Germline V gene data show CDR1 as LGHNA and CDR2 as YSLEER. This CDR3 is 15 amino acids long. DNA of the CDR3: TGCGCCAGCAGCCCCCAGTACAGGGTCACAGATACGCAGTATTTT. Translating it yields CASSPQYRVTDTQYF.

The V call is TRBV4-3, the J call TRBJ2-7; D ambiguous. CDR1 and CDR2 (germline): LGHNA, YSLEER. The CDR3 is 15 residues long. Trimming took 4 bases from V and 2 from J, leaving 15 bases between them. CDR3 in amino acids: CASSPGSLTTYEQYF. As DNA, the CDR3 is TGCGCCAGCAGCCCCGGGTCCCTCACGACCTACGAGCAGTACTTC.

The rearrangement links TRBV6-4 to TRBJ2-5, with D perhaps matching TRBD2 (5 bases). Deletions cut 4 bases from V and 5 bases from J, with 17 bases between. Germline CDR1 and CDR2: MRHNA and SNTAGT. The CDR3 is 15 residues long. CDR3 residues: CASSVPNRGAETQYF. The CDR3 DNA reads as TGTGCCAGCAGTGTCCCAAATCGGGGTGCGGAGACCCAGTACTTC.

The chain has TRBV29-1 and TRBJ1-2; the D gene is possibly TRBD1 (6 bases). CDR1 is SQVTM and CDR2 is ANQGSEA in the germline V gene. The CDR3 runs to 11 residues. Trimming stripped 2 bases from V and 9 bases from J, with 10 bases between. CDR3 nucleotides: TGCAGCGTTGAAACAGGGAAAAGCTACACCTTC. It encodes CSVETGKSYTF.

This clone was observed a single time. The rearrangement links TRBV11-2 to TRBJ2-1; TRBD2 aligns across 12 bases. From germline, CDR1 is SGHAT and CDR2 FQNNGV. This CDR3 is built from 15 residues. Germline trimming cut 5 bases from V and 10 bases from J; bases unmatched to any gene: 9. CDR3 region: CASSARLAGGREQFF. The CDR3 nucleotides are TGTGCCAGCAGCGCCCGGCTAGCGGGGGGGAGGGAGCAGTTCTTC.

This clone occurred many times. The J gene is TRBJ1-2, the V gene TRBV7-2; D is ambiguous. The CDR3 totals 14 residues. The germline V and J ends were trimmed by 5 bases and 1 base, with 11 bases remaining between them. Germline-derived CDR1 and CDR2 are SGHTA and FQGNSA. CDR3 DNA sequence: TGTGCCAGCAGCCCCGACACCTTTAACTATGGCTACACCTTC. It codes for CASSPDTFNYGYTF.

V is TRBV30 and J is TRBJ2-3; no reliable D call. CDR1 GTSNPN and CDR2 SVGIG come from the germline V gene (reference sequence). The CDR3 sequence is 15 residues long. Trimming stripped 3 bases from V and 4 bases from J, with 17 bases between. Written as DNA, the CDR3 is TGTGCCTGGAGCCACTACACCAATGAGGCAGATACGCAGTATTTT. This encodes CAWSHYTNEADTQYF.

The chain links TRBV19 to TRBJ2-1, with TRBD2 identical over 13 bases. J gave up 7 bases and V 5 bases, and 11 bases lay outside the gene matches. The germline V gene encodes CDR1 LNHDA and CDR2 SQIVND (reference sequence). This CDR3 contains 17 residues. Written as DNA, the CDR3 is TGTGCCAGTAGTCTTACTAGCGGGGGGGCCGGAGGGAATGAGCAGTTCTTC. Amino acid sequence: CASSLTSGGAGGNEQFF.

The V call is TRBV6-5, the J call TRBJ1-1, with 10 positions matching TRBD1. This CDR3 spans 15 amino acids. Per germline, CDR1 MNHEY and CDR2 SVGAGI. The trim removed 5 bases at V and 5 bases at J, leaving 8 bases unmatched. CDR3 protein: CASSRPGQGITEAFF. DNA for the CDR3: TGTGCCAGCAGTCGTCCGGGACAGGGGATTACTGAAGCTTTCTTT.

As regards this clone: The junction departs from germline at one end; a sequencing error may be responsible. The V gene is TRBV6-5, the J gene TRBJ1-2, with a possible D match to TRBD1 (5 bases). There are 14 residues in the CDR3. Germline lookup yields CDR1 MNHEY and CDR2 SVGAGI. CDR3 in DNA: TGTGCCAGCAGTTACTCGGGCGGACTGGGAGGGACTTTTTTC. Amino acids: CASSYSGGLGGTFF.

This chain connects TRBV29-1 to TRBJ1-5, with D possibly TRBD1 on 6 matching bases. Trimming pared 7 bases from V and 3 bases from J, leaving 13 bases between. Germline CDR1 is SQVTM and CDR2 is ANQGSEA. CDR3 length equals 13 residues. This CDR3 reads CSARTDDNQPQHF. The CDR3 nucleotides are TGCAGCGCTCGGACAGACGACAATCAGCCCCAGCATTTT.

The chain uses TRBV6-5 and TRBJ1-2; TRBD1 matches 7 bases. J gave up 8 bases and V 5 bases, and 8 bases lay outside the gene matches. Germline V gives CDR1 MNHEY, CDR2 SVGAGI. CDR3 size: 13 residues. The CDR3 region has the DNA TGTGCCAGCAGTCGACAGGGCCCGGGGGGCTACACCTTC. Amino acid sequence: CASSRQGPGGYTF.

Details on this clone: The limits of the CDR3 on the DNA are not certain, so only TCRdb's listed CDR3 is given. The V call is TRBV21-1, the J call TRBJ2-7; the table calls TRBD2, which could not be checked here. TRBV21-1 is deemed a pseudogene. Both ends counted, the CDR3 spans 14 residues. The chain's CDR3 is CASRVGGGSYEQYF.

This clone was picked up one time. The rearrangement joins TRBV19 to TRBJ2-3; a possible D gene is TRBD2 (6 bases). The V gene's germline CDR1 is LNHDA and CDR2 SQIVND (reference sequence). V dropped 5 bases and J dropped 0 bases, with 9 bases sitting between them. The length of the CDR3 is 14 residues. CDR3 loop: CASSYRESTDTQYF. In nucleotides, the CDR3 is TGTGCCAGTAGTTATCGGGAGAGCACAGATACGCAGTATTTT.

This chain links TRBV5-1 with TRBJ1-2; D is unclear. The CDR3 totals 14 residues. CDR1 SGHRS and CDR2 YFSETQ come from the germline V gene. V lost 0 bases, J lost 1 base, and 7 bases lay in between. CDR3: CASSLGVYNYGYTF. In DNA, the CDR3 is TGCGCCAGCAGCTTGGGAGTCTATAACTATGGCTACACCTTC.

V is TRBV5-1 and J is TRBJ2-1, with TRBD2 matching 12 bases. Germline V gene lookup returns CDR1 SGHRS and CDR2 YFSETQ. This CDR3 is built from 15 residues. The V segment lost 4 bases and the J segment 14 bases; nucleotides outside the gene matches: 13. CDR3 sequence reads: CASSLRLAGASGKFF. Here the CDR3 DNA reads TGCGCCAGCAGCCTCCGACTAGCGGGGGCCTCCGGGAAGTTCTTC.

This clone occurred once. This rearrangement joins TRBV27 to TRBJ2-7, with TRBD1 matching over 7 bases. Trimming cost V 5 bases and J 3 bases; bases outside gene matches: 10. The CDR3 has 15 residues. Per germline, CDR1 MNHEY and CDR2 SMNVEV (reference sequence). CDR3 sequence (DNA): TGTGCCAGCAGTCTGCGACAGGGCCTAAACTACGAGCAGTACTTC. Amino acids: CASSLRQGLNYEQYF.

The CDR3 sequence: CASSLNSVSNQPQHF. The CDR3 nucleotides are TGTGCCAGCAGCCTTAATTCGGTTAGCAATCAGCCCCAGCATTTT. This chain uses TRBV4-2 with TRBJ1-5; D not resolved. This CDR3 region has 15 residues. Germline V gene sequence: CDR1 LGHNA, CDR2 YNFKEQ. V lost 4 bases and J 0 bases, leaving 10 bases between the germline ends.